These 20 T cell receptor beta chains were all obtained from the same sample, sequenced in a study of Graves' ophthalmopathy and Graves' hyperthyroidism. Using RNA transcripts, the TCR beta CDR3 regions were amplified. RT-PCR in the first round used HTBI primers; a second-round multiplex PCR followed. A single record per CDR3 protein comes from TCRdb applying MiXCR to the multiplex PCR reads. The sample holds 680,000 or so distinct CDR3 sequences, roughly 20% seen once. Sequencing was carried out using peripheral blood. The receptors come from a woman aged 18-30 years with stable Graves' hyperthyroidism. Some clones in this sample may be carry-over from other donors' samples.

This clonotype has ten or more counts. The chain links TRBV2 to TRBJ1-2; the D gene is possibly TRBD1 (6 bases). Germline CDR1 SNHLY, CDR2 FYNNEI. V lost 6 bases to trimming and J lost 4 bases, with 12 bases between them. The CDR3 consists of 13 residues. CDR3 in amino acids: CASSRTEGYGYTF. The CDR3, as DNA: TGTGCCAGCAGCCGGACAGAGGGCTATGGCTACACCTTC.

This chain links TRBV5-5 with TRBJ2-2, with D possibly being TRBD1 (6 bases). V was clipped by 0 bases and J by 4 bases, with 13 bases between them. This CDR3 is 16 amino acids long. Germline values: CDR1 SGHKS, CDR2 YYEKEE (reference sequence). The CDR3 nucleotides are TGTGCCAGCAGCTTGGCGACGACAGGCCCCACCGGGGAGCTGTTTTTT. This encodes CASSLATTGPTGELFF.

This clonotype was seen ten or more times. V gene TRBV29-1 combines with J gene TRBJ2-5; 7 bases agree with TRBD2. CDR3 size: 14 residues. The germline V gene encodes CDR1 SQVTM and CDR2 ANQGSEA. Trimming removed 4 bases from V and 1 base from J; junction bases left unmatched: 6. As DNA, the CDR3 is TGCAGCGTTGCCGGGGCTAGCGGCCAAGAGACCCAGTACTTC. Its protein product is CSVAGASGQETQYF.

This clonotype was observed a handful of times. The chain combines TRBV27 with TRBJ2-5; D gene unclear. CDR3 size: 12 residues. In germline, CDR1 is MNHEY, CDR2 SMNVEV (reference sequence). V dropped 4 bases and J dropped 5 bases, with 8 bases sitting between them. DNA for the CDR3: TGTGCCAGCAGTTATATAGGGGAGACCCAGTACTTC. Translating gives CASSYIGETQYF.

The chain couples TRBV12-3 or TRBV12-4 to TRBJ1-1; TRBD1 might be the D (5 bases). Trimming stripped 6 bases from V and 4 bases from J, with 15 bases between. The CDR3 extends over 14 amino acids. CDR3 in amino acids: CASSRRGEGTEAFF. DNA of the CDR3: TGTGCCAGCAGCCGAAGGGGCGAGGGCACTGAAGCTTTCTTT.

This clonotype was seen a few times. The rearrangement joins TRBV29-1 to TRBJ2-2; the D gene is possibly TRBD1 (6 bases). Between the trimmed V and J ends, which lost 4 bases and 1 base, there was a span of 10 bases. The CDR3 length is 14 residues. Per the germline V gene, CDR1 is SQVTM and CDR2 is ANQGSEA. The CDR3, as DNA: TGCAGCGTTGTTGAACAGGGGAACACCGGGGAGCTGTTTTTT. Amino acids: CSVVEQGNTGELFF.

This clonotype was counted ten times or more. This chain connects TRBV28 to TRBJ2-7, with no clear D. Germline-derived CDR1 and CDR2 are MDHEN and SYDVKM. V lost 8 bases and J lost 6, with 8 bases in between. The CDR3 is made up of 10 amino acids. The CDR3 coding sequence is TGTGCCAGCCCAATAGGCGAGCAGTACTTC. As protein: CASPIGEQYF.

The rearrangement uses TRBV3-1 and TRBJ2-7; TRBD1 matches at 8 bases. Germline lookup yields CDR1 LGHDT and CDR2 YNNKEL (reference sequence). V trimming: 1 base; J trimming: 9 bases; junction bases outside the gene matches: 8. The CDR3 runs 14 residues. In DNA, the CDR3 is TGTGCCAGCAGCCAAGGTGCGGGACAGGTGGTGCAGTACTTC. Its protein is CASSQGAGQVVQYF.

This clonotype was seen ten or more times. This chain links TRBV6-1 with TRBJ2-7; D call uncertain. This CDR3 is 14 amino acids long. CDR1 is MNHNS, CDR2 SASEGT, per germline. V was clipped by 1 base and J by 3 bases, with 10 bases between them. CDR3 region: CASSEVSYLYEQYF. The CDR3 bases are TGTGCCAGCAGTGAAGTTTCATATCTCTACGAGCAGTACTTC.

This clonotype has a count of ten or more. The rearrangement joins TRBV12-3 or TRBV12-4 to TRBJ1-1; no reliable D call. Trimming shortened V by 3 bases and J by 5 bases, and 7 bases separated the two germline ends. CDR3 length equals 12 residues. CDR3 amino acids: CASSFISTEAFF. In DNA, the CDR3 is TGTGCCAGCAGTTTTATAAGTACTGAAGCTTTCTTT.

This clonotype was seen repeatedly, ten times or more. The rearrangement links TRBV7-3 to TRBJ2-7; 7 bases are shared with TRBD1. The V gene's germline CDR1 is SGHTA and CDR2 FQGTGA. This CDR3 region has 13 residues. V was pared by 5 bases and J by 3 bases, with 4 bases of the junction left unmatched. Written as DNA, the CDR3 is TGTGCCAGCAGCACATACAGGGGCTACGAGCAGTACTTC. This gives the protein CASSTYRGYEQYF. The full variable domain, rest sourced from reference TRBV7-3 and TRBJ2-7, is GAGVSQTPSNKVTEKGKYVELRCDPISGHTALYWYRQSLGQGPEFLIYFQGTGAADDSGLPNDRFFAVRPEGSVSTLKIQRTERGDSAVYLCASSTYRGYEQYFGPGTRLTVT.

This clonotype came up many times. This chain connects TRBV20-1 to TRBJ1-5; unclear D gene. CDR1 is DFQATT and CDR2 is SNEGSKA in the germline V gene (reference sequence). The V and J ends lost 0 bases and 5 bases respectively, with 11 bases between them. The CDR3 spans 14 residues. The CDR3 DNA is TGCAGTGCTAGAGATTCTCGGTCCCATCAGCCCCAGCATTTT. This sequence encodes CSARDSRSHQPQHF.

This chain connects TRBV29-1 to TRBJ1-2, with D hard to call. Germline-derived CDR1 and CDR2 are SQVTM and ANQGSEA. The V gene lost 2 bases and the J gene lost 2 bases, with 9 bases spanning the gap. The CDR3 length is 13 residues. CDR3: CSVEWGLNYGYTF. The CDR3 nucleotides are TGCAGCGTTGAATGGGGTTTGAACTATGGCTACACCTTC.

This clonotype was found once. This sequence joins TRBV2 and TRBJ2-7, with D possibly matching TRBD2 (6 bases). Germline values: CDR1 SNHLY, CDR2 FYNNEI. Trimming cost V 4 bases and J 5 bases, with 9 bases left between them. The CDR3 is made up of 12 amino acids. CDR3 amino acids: CASSGQRDEQYF. The CDR3 nucleotides read TGTGCCAGCAGTGGACAGCGGGACGAGCAGTACTTC. Combining the CDR3 with reference TRBV2 and TRBJ2-7 gives the whole variable domain EPEVTQTPSHQVTQMGQEVILRCVPISNHLYFYWYRQILGQKVEFLVSFYNNEISEKSEIFDDQFSVERPDGSNFTLKIRSTKLEDSAMYFCASSGQRDEQYFGPGTRLTVT.

This clonotype was seen once. A read error may be the cause here, since a much bigger clone is one base away. This rearrangement joins TRBV19 to TRBJ1-1; D possibly corresponds to TRBD1 (6 bases). This CDR3 has 14 amino acids. Germline-derived CDR1 and CDR2 are LNHDA and SQIVND (reference sequence). The CDR3 region is CASSSERGSTEACF. The DNA for the CDR3 is TGTGCCAGTAGTTCGGAGAGGGGGAGTACTGAAGCTTGCTTT.

The chain links TRBV7-3 to TRBJ2-2; the D is unclear. The germline V and J ends were trimmed by 4 bases and 7 bases, with 7 bases remaining between them. The CDR3 extends over 12 amino acids. Germline CDR1 and CDR2: SGHTA and FQGTGA. The CDR3, as DNA: TGTGCCAGCAGCTCCCTCGGCGGGGAGCTGTTTTTT. Translating gives CASSSLGGELFF.

This clonotype was seen at least ten times. The genes are TRBV27 and TRBJ1-6, with unresolved D. The V end lost 4 bases, the J end lost 3 bases, and 13 bases lay between the germline ends. Germline V gene sequence: CDR1 MNHEY, CDR2 SMNVEV (reference sequence). The CDR3 is 16 residues long. As DNA, the CDR3 is TGTGCCAGCAGTTACCTTGGGGAACGCTATAATTCACCCCTCCACTTT. Translation gives CASSYLGERYNSPLHF.

This clonotype was seen at least ten times. This chain connects TRBV6-1 to TRBJ1-2, with D perhaps matching TRBD1 (5 bases). Trimming stripped 2 bases from V and 3 bases from J, with 13 bases between. The length of the CDR3 is 15 residues. CDR1 is MNHNS and CDR2 is SASEGT in the germline V gene. CDR3 sequence reads: CASSELGRIYYGYTF. CDR3 DNA: TGTGCCAGCAGTGAATTGGGGCGGATTTACTATGGCTACACCTTC.

This clonotype was counted at least ten times. The chain has TRBV6-1 and TRBJ2-7; 7 positions match TRBD1. Germline assignment: CDR1 MNHNS and CDR2 SASEGT. CDR3 length: 15 residues. Trimming took 1 base from V and 3 from J; bases not matched to a gene: 6. The CDR3 reads CASSEGGTAIYEQYF. The CDR3 DNA reads as TGTGCCAGCAGTGAAGGTGGGACAGCAATCTACGAGCAGTACTTC.

J is TRBJ2-5 and V is TRBV12-3 or TRBV12-4, with no clear D. The CDR3 length is 10 residues. The ends were cut back, 11 bases at V and 5 bases at J, with 9 bases in the middle. The CDR3 is CAVGWETQYF. In DNA form, the CDR3 reads TGTGCCGTGGGGTGGGAGACCCAGTACTTC.